This is a list of T cell receptor beta chains from one sample in a study of identical twins. TCRdb reanalysed the 5' RACE reads using MiXCR and keeps one entry per CDR3 protein. The repertoire holds about 240,000 distinct CDR3 sequences, with about 13% as singletons. These same data were also listed under a study on yellow fever vaccine responses in identical twins.

What was sequenced was memory (CD45RO+) T cells sorted from blood. Receptors originate from a woman in her late teens or twenties in good health. The CDR3 runs from the conserved cysteine through the conserved F or W. The D gene is left open where the match is weak. For some rows the clone size is stated as once, few or many, or as a class when expanded; others skip it.

DNA	CDR3	V	J	size	D
TGCAGTGCTCCGCAGGGGGCGGAAGAGACCCAGTACTTC	CSAPQGAEETQYF	TRBV20-1	TRBJ2-5	NA	TRBD1
TGTGCCAGCAGTGCTAGCTTGTCCTCCTACAATGAGCAGTTCTTC	CASSASLSSYNEQFF	TRBV2	TRBJ2-1	NA	NA
TGTGCCAGTAGGGGACTAGATCAAGAGACCCAGTACTTC	CASRGLDQETQYF	TRBV19	TRBJ2-5	few	TRBD2
TGTGCCAGCAGTTTGGGGGGGGTCGACTCACCCCTCCACTTT	CASSLGGVDSPLHF	TRBV28	TRBJ1-6	many	NA
TGCGCCAGCAGCCTTACCCCCGGGACAGGGTATGGCTACACCTTC	CASSLTPGTGYGYTF	TRBV4-1	TRBJ1-2	few	TRBD1
TGCAGTCACCTCAGGGAGGGCTCCTACGAGCAGTACTTC	CSHLREGSYEQYF	TRBV20-1	TRBJ2-7	few	TRBD2
TGCGCCAGCAGCCAAGAATTTGGGGGCTTAGCGGCTGGCTACACCTTC	CASSQEFGGLAAGYTF	TRBV4-1	TRBJ1-2	many	NA
TGTGCCAGCAGCTTACGGGTCAACCGGGACGGACCTAATTTC	CASSLRVNRDGPNF	TRBV7-2	TRBJ2-4	NA	NA
TGTGCCAGCAGCCCGGACAGGGGGCCCCCCTACGAGCAGTACTTC	CASSPDRGPPYEQYF	TRBV6-2/TRBV6-3	TRBJ2-7	few	TRBD1
TGCAGTGCTGAAACAACAGTAAGCTCCTACAATGAGCAGTTCTTC	CSAETTVSSYNEQFF	TRBV20-1	TRBJ2-1	few	NA
TGCAGTGCTAGAGTCGGGACTAGCGGGAACCCAGGAGAGACCCAGTACTTC	CSARVGTSGNPGETQYF	TRBV20-1	TRBJ2-5	few	TRBD2
TGTGCCAGCAGCCCGAGCGGACCCCTCGCAACTGAAGCTTTCTTT	CASSPSGPLATEAFF	TRBV7-3	TRBJ1-1	NA	NA
TGCGCCAGCAGCCAAGGAGCGGGGACTAGCCCTGCCGAGCAGTACTTC	CASSQGAGTSPAEQYF	TRBV4-3	TRBJ2-7	few	TRBD2
TGTGCCAGCGGTGAAGGGACGGGGGAGCAGTACTTC	CASGEGTGEQYF	TRBV7-9	TRBJ2-7	few	NA
TGCAGTGCTAGAGACCTCAGAACCTACAATGAGCAGTTCTTC	CSARDLRTYNEQFF	TRBV20-1	TRBJ2-1	NA	NA
TGCGCCAGCAGCCAAGACCCGGGACAGGGTTTCAATGAGCAGTTCTTC	CASSQDPGQGFNEQFF	TRBV4-3	TRBJ2-1	few	TRBD1
TGTGCCAGCACCCGAGATGGACTCGGCACAGATACGCAGTATTTT	CASTRDGLGTDTQYF	TRBV28	TRBJ2-3	many	NA
TGTGCCAGCAGTTCTGGGGGGACAGGGACCTACGAGCAGTACTTC	CASSSGGTGTYEQYF	TRBV6-5	TRBJ2-7	few	TRBD1
TGTGCCAGCCGGACATCCGGCGTCCTGACTTTC	CASRTSGVLTF	TRBV6-6	TRBJ2-6	NA	NA
TGTGCCAGCAGCCGGACAGACTTCGGTACGCAGTATTTT	CASSRTDFGTQYF	TRBV5-4	TRBJ2-3	NA	NA
TGTGCCAGCAGTCCTCGACAGGGACACCAGCCCCAGCATTTT	CASSPRQGHQPQHF	TRBV28	TRBJ1-5	few	TRBD1
TGTGCCACCAGCGTGGGCGGGACAAGCACAGATACGCAGTATTTT	CATSVGGTSTDTQYF	TRBV15	TRBJ2-3	NA	NA
TGTGCCAGCAGTGGGTGGACAGAGGTGAACACCGGGGAGCTGTTTTTT	CASSGWTEVNTGELFF	TRBV27	TRBJ2-2	few	NA
TGTGCCAGCAGCTTATTTCCGAACTCCTACGAGCAGTACTTC	CASSLFPNSYEQYF	TRBV7-9	TRBJ2-7	NA	NA
TGTGCCAGCTGTTCTTCCGGGACAGGGGGTCTGACCCAGTACTTC	CASCSSGTGGLTQYF	TRBV6-5	TRBJ2-5	NA	TRBD1
TGTGCCAGCAGACCAGACAGTGCTACGCAGTATTTT	CASRPDSATQYF	TRBV6-5	TRBJ2-3	NA	NA
TGTGCCAGCAGCTTAGCTACTTCCTACGAGCAGTACTTC	CASSLATSYEQYF	TRBV7-2	TRBJ2-7	NA	NA
TGTGCCAGCACCGGGACTCCTGGAGATACGCAGTATTTT	CASTGTPGDTQYF	TRBV7-8	TRBJ2-3	NA	NA
TGTGCCAGCAGTTACTCGACAGGGCCATCCTACGAGCAGTACTTC	CASSYSTGPSYEQYF	TRBV6-2/TRBV6-3	TRBJ2-7	many	TRBD1
TGTGCCAGCAGGATACTGAGCTCTGGGGCCAACGTCCTGACTTTC	CASRILSSGANVLTF	TRBV28	TRBJ2-6	few	NA
TGTGCCAGCTCACCGGACATGGTGAACACCGGGGAGCTGTTTTTT	CASSPDMVNTGELFF	TRBV18	TRBJ2-2	NA	NA
TGTGCCAGCAGCTACGTAGGGGGCTCCTACAATGAGCAGTTCTTC	CASSYVGGSYNEQFF	TRBV7-9	TRBJ2-1	many	NA
TGTGCCAGCAGCCGTACCCCGGGAATAAGCGGGTACCACTCCTACGAGCAGTACTTC	CASSRTPGISGYHSYEQYF	TRBV11-1	TRBJ2-7	many	NA
TGTGCCAGCAGCTTAGACGGGACTAGCCACAATGAGCAGTTCTTC	CASSLDGTSHNEQFF	TRBV7-9	TRBJ2-1	NA	TRBD2
TGTGCCAGCAGTTACTCGACCAAGGCCAACACCGGGGAGCTGTTTTTT	CASSYSTKANTGELFF	TRBV6-5	TRBJ2-2	NA	NA
TGTGCCAGCAGCTTAGGCGGGACCCGCACAGATACGCAGTATTTT	CASSLGGTRTDTQYF	TRBV7-2	TRBJ2-3	NA	NA
TGTGCCATCAGTGAGTGGAGGGGGCAGGACGAGCAGTACTTC	CAISEWRGQDEQYF	TRBV10-3	TRBJ2-7	few	NA